The 13 T cell receptor beta chains given below trace back to one sample, sequenced in a study of cytomegalovirus exposure and HLA in healthy donors. A multiplex PCR was run with 60 Vbeta primers and 13 Jbeta primers. Clones were read by immunoSEQ multiplex PCR, and TCRdb kept only the in-frame ones, dropping some. The sample contains about 190,000 clones, more than 75% of which appear only once. The source material was PBMCs. The receptors were sampled from a woman between 18 and 29 years old in good health and CMV-seronegative.

V usage is TRBV5-4 and J usage is TRBJ2-1; 8 bases match TRBD1. The germline gives CDR1 SGHNT, CDR2 YYREEE (reference sequence). V lost 5 bases to trimming and J lost 3 bases; unmatched junction nucleotides: 10. There are 16 residues in the CDR3. The CDR3, as DNA: TGTGCCAGCAGTGGAGATACCGGGACAGGCTACAATGAGCAGTTCTTC. Translating it yields CASSGDTGTGYNEQFF.

The chain uses TRBV27 and TRBJ2-7; D call uncertain. Germline V gene data show CDR1 as MNHEY and CDR2 as SMNVEV (reference sequence). This CDR3 contains 15 residues. V shed 2 bases and J shed 4 bases, with 15 bases lying between them. In DNA form, the CDR3 reads TGTGCCAGCAGTTTAAGCCTAGTGGGTTCATACGAGCAGTACTTC. Translated, it gives CASSLSLVGSYEQYF.

The chain has TRBV5-1 and TRBJ1-6; 8 nucleotides match TRBD1. J was trimmed by 7 bases and V by 4 bases; bases with no gene match: 4. Per germline, CDR1 SGHRS and CDR2 YFSETQ. CDR3 length: 14 residues. Here the CDR3 DNA reads TGCGCCAGCAGCCCGGGACAGGCGAATTCACCCCTCCACTTT. Translated, it gives CASSPGQANSPLHF.

The chain joins TRBV7-9 to TRBJ2-7, with 7 bases aligning to TRBD2. V lost 5 bases, J lost 0 bases, and 10 bases stayed unmatched. This CDR3 region has 16 residues. The germline V gene has CDR1 SEHNR and CDR2 FQNEAQ (reference sequence). The CDR3 loop is CASSDPVGRASYEQYF. CDR3 DNA sequence: TGTGCCAGCAGCGATCCGGTAGGGAGGGCCTCCTACGAGCAGTACTTC. Full variable domain (outside the CDR3, taken from reference TRBV7-9 and TRBJ2-7): DTGVSQNPRHKITKRGQNVTFRCDPISEHNRLYWYRQTLGQGPEFLTYFQNEAQLEKSRLLSDRFSAERPKGSFSTLEIQRTEQGDSAMYLCASSDPVGRASYEQYFGPGTRLTVT.

The rearrangement uses TRBV9 and TRBJ1-5; TRBD1 matches 7 bases. Germline V gene lookup returns CDR1 SGDLS and CDR2 YYNGEE. V shed 0 bases and J 3 bases; nucleotides not matched to a gene: 6. The CDR3 contains 16 residues. CDR3 nucleotides: TGTGCCAGCAGCGTAGATCCAGGGGGTTCCAATCAGCCCCAGCATTTT. Its protein product is CASSVDPGGSNQPQHF. Full variable domain (missing parts from reference TRBV9 and TRBJ1-5): DSGVTQTPKHLITATGQRVTLRCSPRSGDLSVYWYQQSLDQGLQFLIQYYNGEERAKGNILERFSAQQFPDLHSELNLSSLELGDSALYFCASSVDPGGSNQPQHFGDGTRLSIL.

This chain uses TRBV4-1 with TRBJ2-6; D is undetermined. V dropped 0 bases and J dropped 0 bases, with 6 bases sitting between them. This CDR3 region has 16 residues. Germline lookup yields CDR1 MGHRA and CDR2 YSYEKL. CDR3 sequence: CASSQELPSGANVLTF. Here the CDR3 DNA reads TGCGCCAGCAGCCAAGAGCTACCCTCTGGGGCCAACGTCCTGACTTTC.

J is TRBJ1-1 and V is TRBV28; D is unclear. This CDR3 has 16 residues. Germline-derived CDR1 and CDR2 are MDHEN and SYDVKM. V shed 5 bases and J shed 1 base, with 17 bases lying between them. The CDR3 region has the DNA TGTGCCAGCAGTCCCGCCGAGGGTGGTAGGAACACTGAAGCTTTCTTT. Translation: CASSPAEGGRNTEAFF.

J is TRBJ1-5 and V is TRBV30; tentatively, D is TRBD1 (6 bases). The ends were cut back, 5 bases at V and 9 bases at J, with 20 bases in the middle. From germline, CDR1 is GTSNPN and CDR2 SVGIG (reference sequence). The CDR3 is made up of 14 amino acids. In DNA form, the CDR3 reads TGTGCCTGGTCTTCGGGACACGGGGTTCGGCCCCAGCATTTT. Translating it yields CAWSSGHGVRPQHF.

The V and J genes are TRBV30 and TRBJ1-2; possible D gene TRBD1, 5 bases. V dropped 8 bases and J dropped 3 bases, with 19 bases sitting between them. The germline gives CDR1 GTSNPN, CDR2 SVGIG (reference sequence). The CDR3 covers 14 residues. CDR3 DNA: TGTGCCGGCCCGGGGGAGAAGGGCGACTATGGCTACACCTTC. Amino acids: CAGPGEKGDYGYTF.

The V and J genes are TRBV5-4 and TRBJ2-2, with TRBD1 as a possible D gene (6 bases). The CDR3 is 17 residues long. Trimming cost V 1 base and J 0 bases, with 13 bases left between them. Germline values: CDR1 SGHNT, CDR2 YYREEE (reference sequence). The CDR3, as DNA: TGTGCCAGCAGCTTGCGGCAGGGGAAACCGAACACCGGGGAGCTGTTTTTT. It codes for CASSLRQGKPNTGELFF. Full variable domain (missing parts from reference TRBV5-4 and TRBJ2-2): ETGVTQSPTHLIKTRGQQVTLRCSSQSGHNTVSWYQQALGQGPQFIFQYYREEENGRGNFPPRFSGLQFPNYSSELNVNALELDDSALYLCASSLRQGKPNTGELFFGEGSRLTVL.

The J gene is TRBJ1-2, the V gene TRBV19; 9 bases align to TRBD1. The V segment lost 5 bases and the J segment 1 base; nucleotides outside the gene matches: 8. This CDR3 spans 16 amino acids. In germline, CDR1 is LNHDA, CDR2 SQIVND (reference sequence). The CDR3 DNA follows: TGTGCCAGTAGTCCAGGGACAGGGAGGGGTAACTATGGCTACACCTTC. The encoded protein is CASSPGTGRGNYGYTF.

The chain carries TRBV7-2 and TRBJ2-2; TRBD2 aligns across 14 bases. The CDR3 totals 16 residues. The trim removed 8 bases at V and 7 bases at J, leaving 9 bases unmatched. Germline values: CDR1 SGHTA, CDR2 FQGNSA. The CDR3 DNA follows: TGTGCCAGCGGGGGGACTAGCGGGAGTTTTGGCGGGGAGCTGTTTTTT. Protein product: CASGGTSGSFGGELFF. The whole variable domain, remainder taken from reference TRBV7-2 and TRBJ2-2, is GAGVSQSPSNKVTEKGKDVELRCDPISGHTALYWYRQSLGQGLEFLIYFQGNSAPDKSGLPSDRFSAERTGGSVSTLTIQRTQQEDSAVYLCASGGTSGSFGGELFFGEGSRLTVL.

V and J are TRBV6-4 and TRBJ2-3, with 9 nucleotides matching TRBD2. The ends lost 4 bases at V and 5 bases at J; junction bases unmatched: 7. The CDR3 extends over 15 amino acids. Per germline, CDR1 MRHNA and CDR2 SNTAGT. DNA for the CDR3: TGTGCCAGCAGTGGGATAGCGGGAGAGAGAGATACGCAGTATTTT. This translates into CASSGIAGERDTQYF.